The present TCR beta chain was sequenced within a study of T cell responses to AZD1222 COVID-19 vaccine. Study findings and constraints: Vaccine-associated CD4 TCRs spanned spike, dominant at 160-218 and 743-854.

Method: immunoSEQ multiplex PCR; TCRdb's copy keeps in-frame clones and lacks some. In the table there are 95,000 to 100,000 clones, approximately 84% of which are singletons. A remark on this clone: What it recognizes is unknown.

The CDR3 sequence is 15 residues long. CDR1 and CDR2 from the germline V gene are SGHRS and YFSETQ. Trimming at V came to 1 base and at J to 1 base, leaving 4 bases not matched to a gene. The receptor's source is an adult in good health. Here the sequenced sample was peripheral blood, taken on day 0 of AZD1222 vaccination. The chain recombines TRBV5-1 with TRBJ2-5; 7 bases are a match to TRBD2. CDR3 sequence reads: CASSLSGTTQETQYF. The CDR3 region has the DNA TGCGCCAGCAGCTTGAGTGGGACTACCCAAGAGACCCAGTACTTC. Full variable domain (outside the CDR3, taken from reference TRBV5-1 and TRBJ2-5): KAGVTQTPRYLIKTRGQQVTLSCSPISGHRSVSWYQQTPGQGLQFLFEYFSETQRNKGNFPGRFSGRQFSNSRSEMNVSTLELGDSALYLCASSLSGTTQETQYFGPGTRLLVL.